Shown below are 24 T cell receptor beta chains from a single sample sequenced in a study of T cell responses to AZD1222 COVID-19 vaccine. Here immunoSEQ multiplex PCR was the method, and the copy in TCRdb shows in-frame clones only, minus some. The sample records about 190,000 clones, roughly 93% being singletons. The sample consisted of peripheral blood, taken on day 0 of AZD1222 vaccination. These receptors were obtained from an adult in good health.

This clone was seen at least ten times. This rearrangement joins TRBV2 to TRBJ1-2; D is undetermined. V was clipped by 2 bases and J by 0 bases, with 10 bases between them. CDR3 length equals 15 residues. Germline V gives CDR1 SNHLY, CDR2 FYNNEI. The CDR3 bases are TGTGCCAGCAGTGAACAGACGGGTACTAACTATGGCTACACCTTC. As protein: CASSEQTGTNYGYTF. The whole variable domain, remainder taken from reference TRBV2 and TRBJ1-2, is EPEVTQTPSHQVTQMGQEVILRCVPISNHLYFYWYRQILGQKVEFLVSFYNNEISEKSEIFDDQFSVERPDGSNFTLKIRSTKLEDSAMYFCASSEQTGTNYGYTFGSGTRLTVV.

The chain couples TRBV19 to TRBJ1-4; 11 bases are a match to TRBD1. Germline V gives CDR1 LNHDA, CDR2 SQIVND (reference sequence). This CDR3 is 15 amino acids long. Trimming cost V 6 bases and J 3 bases; bases outside gene matches: 3. CDR3 DNA: TGTGCCAGTAGCCGGACAGGGGGCTCTAATGAAAAACTGTTTTTT. This translates into CASSRTGGSNEKLFF.

V usage is TRBV3-1 (or the pseudogene TRBV3-2) and J usage is TRBJ2-1, with D perhaps TRBD2 (6 bases). The length of the CDR3 is 12 residues. Germline V lookup: CDR1 LGHDT, CDR2 YNNKEL (reference sequence). V was clipped by 0 bases and J by 14 bases, with 11 bases between them. In nucleotides, the CDR3 is TGTGCCAGCAGCCAAGATGGGGCTAGCGAGTTCTTC. Its translation: CASSQDGASEFF.

The chain uses TRBV27 and TRBJ2-7; 9 bases agree with TRBD1. There are 15 residues in the CDR3. The germline gives CDR1 MNHEY, CDR2 SMNVEV (reference sequence). J gave up 5 bases and V 8 bases, and 13 bases lay outside the gene matches. The chain's CDR3 is CASRHGTGISNEQYF. The CDR3 DNA sequence: TGTGCCAGCCGGCATGGGACAGGGATAAGCAACGAGCAGTACTTC.

The chain joins TRBV27 to TRBJ2-3; 12 nucleotides agree with TRBD2. The CDR3 spans 20 residues. V lost 5 bases and J lost 1; bases outside the gene matches: 16. Germline CDR1 and CDR2: MNHEY and SMNVEV (reference sequence). As DNA, the CDR3 is TGTGCCAGCAGTCCTAGACTAGCGGGAGTGTTCGGTTCGGGCACAGATACGCAGTATTTT. Translation gives CASSPRLAGVFGSGTDTQYF.

This chain links TRBV20-1 with TRBJ1-1; D call uncertain. The CDR3 has 13 amino acids. Germline V gene data show CDR1 as DFQATT and CDR2 as SNEGSKA (reference sequence). The V and J ends lost 3 bases and 1 base respectively, with 9 bases between them. The CDR3 nucleotides are TGCAGTGCTAGTCAGTGGCCGAACACTGAAGCTTTCTTT. This sequence encodes CSASQWPNTEAFF.

This clone was observed a few times. The genes are TRBV7-3 and TRBJ1-2; D may be TRBD1 (5 bases). The V end was cut by 5 bases, the J end by 1 base, with 17 bases between. Germline CDR1 SGHTA, CDR2 FQGTGA. There are 16 residues in the CDR3. CDR3 in DNA: TGTGCCAGCAGCCCCGGTGGGGCAGACCGTAACTATGGCTACACCTTC. This gives the protein CASSPGGADRNYGYTF.

The rearrangement joins TRBV7-9 to TRBJ2-7, with D perhaps matching TRBD1 (6 bases). Germline-derived CDR1 and CDR2 are SEHNR and FQNEAQ (reference sequence). This CDR3 is built from 17 residues. The germline V and J ends were trimmed by 4 bases and 3 bases, with 22 bases remaining between them. The CDR3 is CASSSPISGANLYEQYF. The CDR3 DNA reads as TGTGCCAGCAGCTCACCCATCTCAGGGGCAAACCTCTACGAGCAGTACTTC. The whole variable domain, filled in from reference TRBV7-9 and TRBJ2-7, reads DTGVSQNPRHKITKRGQNVTFRCDPISEHNRLYWYRQTLGQGPEFLTYFQNEAQLEKSRLLSDRFSAERPKGSFSTLEIQRTEQGDSAMYLCASSSPISGANLYEQYFGPGTRLTVT.

This rearrangement joins TRBV27 to TRBJ2-7; 9 bases line up with TRBD1. From germline, CDR1 is MNHEY and CDR2 SMNVEV (reference sequence). The ends lost 7 bases at V and 5 bases at J; junction bases unmatched: 9. The CDR3 extends over 14 amino acids. This CDR3 is CASNTGGAYHEQYF. The CDR3 DNA reads as TGTGCCAGCAATACAGGGGGCGCTTACCACGAGCAGTACTTC.

The rearrangement uses TRBV13 and TRBJ2-1; the D call may be TRBD1 or TRBD2 (6 bases each). The CDR3 sequence is 17 residues long. From germline, CDR1 is PRHDT and CDR2 FYEKMQ (reference sequence). Trimming pared 5 bases from V and 3 bases from J, leaving 20 bases between. The CDR3 nucleotides are TGTGCCAGCAGCCAAGGGGGACTCCCAGCCGGCTACAATGAGCAGTTCTTC. This codes for CASSQGGLPAGYNEQFF.

The chain employs TRBV7-2 and TRBJ2-7; D not resolved. This CDR3 comprises 14 residues. The ends were cut back, 0 bases at V and 1 base at J, with 7 bases in the middle. The germline V gene encodes CDR1 SGHTA and CDR2 FQGNSA. CDR3 DNA sequence: TGTGCCAGCAGCTTAGCCGCGGAATCCTACGAGCAGTACTTC. Encoded protein: CASSLAAESYEQYF.

This sequence joins TRBV4-1 and TRBJ1-3; 8 bases map to TRBD1. The ends lost 1 base at V and 2 bases at J; junction bases unmatched: 1. CDR3 size: 15 residues. Germline V CDR1 and CDR2: MGHRA, YSYEKL. CDR3 amino acids: CASSQATGAGNTIYF. CDR3 coding DNA: TGCGCCAGCAGCCAAGCGACAGGGGCTGGAAACACCATATATTTT.

This chain connects TRBV15 to TRBJ2-1; 12 nucleotides align to TRBD2. Germline V gene data show CDR1 as LNHNV and CDR2 as YYDKDF (reference sequence). The CDR3 is 16 residues long. V shed 0 bases, J shed 9 bases, and the junction held 6 bases outside the gene matches. CDR3 sequence reads: CATSRDQASGRGEQFF. The CDR3 region has the DNA TGTGCCACCAGCAGAGATCAAGCTAGCGGGAGGGGTGAGCAGTTCTTC.

The chain joins TRBV4-1 to TRBJ1-4; D ambiguous. Trimming removed 4 bases at V and 8 bases at J, with 11 bases between. Germline CDR1 MGHRA, CDR2 YSYEKL. The CDR3 is made up of 13 amino acids. CDR3 nucleotide sequence: TGCGCCAGCAGCCGGACCTTAGGGGAAAAACTGTTTTTT. Translating it yields CASSRTLGEKLFF.

The chain carries TRBV5-1 and TRBJ2-2; 13 bases match TRBD2. This CDR3 contains 15 residues. J lost 10 bases, V lost 4 bases, and 7 bases had no gene match. CDR1 is SGHRS, CDR2 YFSETQ, per germline. CDR3 loop: CASSLVLAGGQELFF. The CDR3 DNA is TGCGCCAGCAGCCTGGTACTAGCGGGGGGGCAGGAGCTGTTTTTT.

This clone came up once. The chain has TRBV7-2 and TRBJ1-5; D unclear. CDR1 is SGHTA, CDR2 FQGNSA, per germline. The CDR3 runs to 14 residues. V shed 1 base and J shed 7 bases, with 11 bases lying between them. The CDR3 DNA follows: TGTGCCAGCAGCTTAGAGAGGGTAAACCAGCCCCAGCATTTT. Translated, it gives CASSLERVNQPQHF.

The genes are TRBV7-2 and TRBJ2-1; D not certain. CDR3 length: 12 amino acids. The germline V gene encodes CDR1 SGHTA and CDR2 FQGNSA. Trimming shortened V by 4 bases and J by 7 bases, and 8 bases separated the two germline ends. The CDR3 nucleotides read TGTGCCAGCAGCTGGAGCCCTAATGAGCAGTTCTTC. Encoded protein: CASSWSPNEQFF.

About this clone itself: One junction end does not reproduce the germline sequence, and a read error may be involved. This rearrangement joins TRBV4-2 to TRBJ1-2; TRBD1 is a possible D gene (5 bases). The CDR3 has 13 residues. Germline V gene lookup returns CDR1 LGHNA and CDR2 YNFKEQ. The CDR3 nucleotides are TGTGCCAGCACCCAAGCGGGGGACTATGGCTACACCTTC. Encoded protein: CASTQAGDYGYTF.

The genes are TRBV15 and TRBJ2-5; TRBD1 is a possible D gene (6 bases). The CDR3 runs to 16 residues. Germline-derived CDR1 and CDR2 are LNHNV and YYDKDF (reference sequence). V was pared by 1 base and J by 1 base, with 13 bases between. CDR3: CATSRGHLGGQETQYF. DNA of the CDR3: TGTGCCACCAGCAGAGGCCACCTAGGGGGCCAAGAGACCCAGTACTTC.

The rearrangement uses TRBV15 and TRBJ1-5; D gene uncertain. V lost 0 bases and J 2 bases, leaving 5 bases between the germline ends. CDR1 and CDR2 from the germline V gene are LNHNV and YYDKDF (reference sequence). The CDR3 is 14 amino acids. CDR3 sequence reads: CATSREGRNQPQHF. CDR3 DNA sequence: TGTGCCACCAGCAGAGAAGGTCGCAATCAGCCCCAGCATTTT.

The chain has TRBV6-5 and TRBJ1-1; 8 bases agree with TRBD1. The V gene end was trimmed by 0 bases and the J gene end by 5 bases; junction bases not matched to a gene: 5. This CDR3 contains 15 residues. Germline CDR1 is MNHEY and CDR2 is SVGAGI. CDR3 coding DNA: TGTGCCAGCAGTTACTCCCAGACAGGGGAAACTGAAGCTTTCTTT. Translating it yields CASSYSQTGETEAFF.

V usage is TRBV7-2 and J usage is TRBJ2-3; TRBD2 is a possible D gene (6 bases). This CDR3 is 16 amino acids long. Trimming stripped 1 base from V and 1 base from J, with 12 bases between. Germline V gives CDR1 SGHTA, CDR2 FQGNSA. The CDR3 reads CASSLELAYRTDTQYF. CDR3 sequence (DNA): TGTGCCAGCAGCTTAGAACTAGCCTACCGCACAGATACGCAGTATTTT.

The sample holds one count of this clone. The chain carries TRBV18 and TRBJ1-2; 10 positions agree with TRBD1. The CDR3 contains 14 residues. Trimming at V came to 3 bases and at J to 6 bases, leaving 4 bases not matched to a gene. The germline V gene has CDR1 KGHSH and CDR2 LQKENI. For the CDR3, the DNA is TGTGCCAGCTCACCGGGGGACAGGGGAAATGGCTACACCTTC. This encodes CASSPGDRGNGYTF.

The V call is TRBV19, the J call TRBJ1-2, with 7 bases identical to TRBD1. This CDR3 is built from 13 residues. Per the germline V gene, CDR1 is LNHDA and CDR2 is SQIVND (reference sequence). V shed 1 base, J shed 5 bases, and the junction held 1 base outside the gene matches. CDR3 in amino acids: CASSIGDRYGYTF. The CDR3 DNA reads TGTGCCAGTAGTATAGGGGACAGATATGGCTACACCTTC.